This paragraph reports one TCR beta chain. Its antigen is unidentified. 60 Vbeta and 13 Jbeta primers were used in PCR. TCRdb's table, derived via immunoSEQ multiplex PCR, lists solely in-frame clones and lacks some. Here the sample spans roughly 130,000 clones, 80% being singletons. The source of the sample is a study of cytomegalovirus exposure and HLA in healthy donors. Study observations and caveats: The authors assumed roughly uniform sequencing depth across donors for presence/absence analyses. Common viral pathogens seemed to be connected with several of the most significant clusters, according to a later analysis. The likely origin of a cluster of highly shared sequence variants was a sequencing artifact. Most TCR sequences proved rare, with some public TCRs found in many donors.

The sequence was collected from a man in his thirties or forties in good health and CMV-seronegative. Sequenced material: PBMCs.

CDR3: CASSQGALARYEQYF. The CDR3 bases are TGTGCCAGCAGCCAGGGGGCACTAGCGCGCTACGAGCAGTACTTC. The chain links TRBV7-2 to TRBJ2-7; perhaps TRBD1 as D (8 bases). V gave up 5 bases and J gave up 3 bases, with 17 bases separating them. CDR1 SGHTA and CDR2 FQGNSA come from the germline V gene. The CDR3 contains 15 residues.